This T cell receptor (beta chain) comes out of a study of T cells in women clearing cervical HPV infection (dated by TCRdb to the late 2010s). Some background on the complete study: The cases were 20 to 25 women with histologically confirmed HPV16-related CIN3 or worse, and 2 of those women had invasive cancers. The roughly 25 controls were women who cleared a single incident HPV16 infection within 12 months without developing precancer or cancer. Blood from cases was collected at the visit at which the lesion was first identified, whereas blood from controls was collected once infection was no longer detected. For cases, the median interval between lesion detection and blood sampling was more than 130 days, with an interquartile range of roughly 90 to 200 days. Since HLA typing was available for only a few women, HLA type could not be ruled out as a confounder. Nested within Costa Rica's Guanacaste HPV Natural History Study, an exploratory proof-of-principle case-control study compared TCR repertoires across cervical HPV16 outcomes. Cases and controls were matched on age within five years and on year of sample collection. Cases had a median age of about 34 years and controls had a median age of 38, with no significant differences in baseline characteristics. The parent cohort enrolled roughly 9,300 women aged 18 or older in Guanacaste, Costa Rica, in about 1993 to 1994 and followed the women for seven years. As quality controls, five blinded duplicates were added to each group, bringing the total to about 60 samples made up of 50 or so participants and approximately ten replicates. Broader findings and caveats from the paper: Random forest classifiers combining richness and V gene abundances distinguished cases from controls with an estimated AUC of approximately 0.8. The cross-sectional design could not show whether the associations came before the infection or were a result of it, and neither effector/memory subsets nor HPV-specific T cells were isolated. Lower TRBV6-7 relative abundance was observed in cases than in controls (approximately 0.1% versus 0.16%; Bonferroni P = 0.0008). Because T-cell numbers per sample were unknown, differences in richness could reflect varying T-cell content rather than repertoire biology. Significantly higher TCR repertoire richness was observed in CIN3+ cases than in controls across sequencing depths, whereas no difference in evenness was found.

Using the immunoSEQ assay, multiplex PCR amplified TCR beta CDR3 regions from an average of approximately 1,200 ng of genomic DNA per sample. To correct primer bias, the assay used a complete synthetic TCR repertoire to set an amplification baseline. The amplicons were sequenced using the Illumina platform. Under the source paper's analysis protocol: Sequences were error-corrected by clustering with frequency ratios and a modified nearest-neighbor algorithm, then analyzed in the immunoSEQ Analyzer with IMGT gene definitions. TCR richness and evenness were averaged over 20 rarefaction repeats at each rarefaction depth, excluding samples with fewer sequences than the depth. V, D and J gene relative abundances were compared between groups with Wilcoxon rank sum tests, applying FDR correction. Blinded duplicates gave an intraclass correlation of 95% to 97% for TCR richness and an average of around 83% across 66 gene segments. In its TCRdb copy, this immuneACCESS table keeps in-frame sequences only and misses some clones. Where compared with another copy, unresolved V genes explain less than half of these, and the others have no known cause. The DNA was the basis for D and trimming; V, J and clone size are from that table. The sample table holds some 40,000 clones. Less than 6% of the sample rests with the top ten.

According to the germline V gene, CDR1 reads SGDLS and CDR2 reads YYNGEE. The CDR3 holds 15 amino acids from the cysteine to the phenylalanine. Shown are 36 bases from within the CDR3, in frame from base 1. Germline trimming amounts to 0 bases on V and 3 bases on J, with 4 as the count of junction bases outside the gene matches. To note about this clone: The antigen this receptor binds is unknown. Read sequence stops 3 residues before the CDR3 end, and the germline J gene provides the missing end.

Every participant had a single incident cervical HPV16 infection, and women with prevalent HPV16 infections were excluded. Cervical HPV DNA was detected with MY09/MY11 PCR, and genotyping was done by dot-blot hybridization. Approximately 15 mL of heparinized blood was centrifuged, after which the buffy coat was aliquoted, frozen at -30 degrees C, and then stored at -80 degrees C. Genomic DNA was extracted from buffy coat specimens using QIAGEN kits. The V gene is TRBV9 and the J gene is TRBJ2-7, and 9 junctional nucleotides match TRBD1. This receptor was obtained from a woman between 18 and 75 years old with a cervical HPV16 infection that either progressed to CIN3+ or cleared (not recorded which). Sequencing input: blood buffy coat. The CDR3 is CASSVAGTGFYEQYF. The part of the CDR3 DNA that was read is TGTGCCAGCAGCGTAGCCGGGACAGGGTTCTACGAG.